This T cell receptor (beta chain) originates from a study of blood T cell repertoires in COVID-19. At the level of the study: The samples span acute and convalescent COVID-19 from the United States, Italy and Spain. PBMCs, B-cell-depleted T cells, or T cells were the source of the cDNA or gDNA that made up the material.

The CDR3 is 15 residues long. The germline V gene has CDR1 SNHLY and CDR2 FYNNEI. V shed 1 base and J shed 4 bases, with 13 bases lying between them. Seattle patients were enrolled during active infection and followed longitudinally. In the original processing: Amplifying reference gene primers gave estimates of nucleated cell counts. Sequenced by immunoSEQ multiplex PCR; TCRdb stores in-frame clones only, minus some. The V and J calls and clone size were taken over from that table, and D and trimming were inferred from the DNA. The top ten clones hold 7.5% to 9.5% of a sample with roughly 570,000 clones, 85% to 90% of them seen once.

The sequence came from a woman aged 45-65 years with COVID-19, enrolled during active disease. This rearrangement joins TRBV2 to TRBJ1-2; no firm D call. The sequencing sample was made of peripheral blood. CDR3 nucleotides: TGTGCCAGCAGTGAAGAGATGGCACTAAGCTATGGCTACACCTTC. Amino acids: CASSEEMALSYGYTF.